Here is one TCR beta chain with its context. Data came from immunoSEQ multiplex PCR; TCRdb stores just in-frame clones and leaves some out. The sample carries around 130,000 clones, about 81% recorded once. The time point is: pretreatment peripheral blood. These data are taken from a study of PD-L1 blockade in urothelial cancer. Overall study context: Individuals in the cohort had been given 0 to 3 earlier chemotherapy regimens. The median number of T cells present in blood samples was approximately 130,000.

The CDR3 spans 14 residues. V was cut by 7 bases and J by 2 bases, with 18 bases left in between. Germline V gives CDR1 SQVTM, CDR2 ANQGSEA. The sequencing used PBMCs, collected around atezolizumab (anti-PD-L1) treatment. This TCR came from a man aged 50 to 60 with urothelial cancer. V gene TRBV29-1 combines with J gene TRBJ2-7, with D possibly being TRBD2 (6 bases). The CDR3 loop is CSAVERAKTYEQYF. Written as DNA, the CDR3 is TGCAGCGCCGTCGAGCGGGCCAAAACCTACGAGCAGTACTTC.